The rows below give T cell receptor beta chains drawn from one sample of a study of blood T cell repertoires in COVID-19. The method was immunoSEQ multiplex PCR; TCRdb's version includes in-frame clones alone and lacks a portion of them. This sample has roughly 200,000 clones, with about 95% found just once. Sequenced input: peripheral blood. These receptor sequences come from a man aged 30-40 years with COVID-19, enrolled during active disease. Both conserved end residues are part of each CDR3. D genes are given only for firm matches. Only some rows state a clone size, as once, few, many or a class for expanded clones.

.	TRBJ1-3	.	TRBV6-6	CASSYGEGFENTIYF	TGTGCCAGCAGTTACGGTGAGGGCTTTGAAAACACCATATATTTT
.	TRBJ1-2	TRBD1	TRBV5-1	CASSLGPGQRIYGYTF	TGCGCCAGCAGCTTGGGTCCGGGACAGAGAATCTATGGCTACACCTTC
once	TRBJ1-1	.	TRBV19	CASSIKGYPNTEAFF	TGTGCCAGTAGTATTAAGGGGTACCCGAACACTGAAGCTTTCTTT
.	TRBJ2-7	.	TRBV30	CAWTGNSYEQYF	TGTGCCTGGACAGGAAACAGCTACGAGCAGTACTTC
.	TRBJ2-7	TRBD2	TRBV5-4	CASNIAGGSSYEQYF	TGTGCCAGCAACATAGCGGGGGGGAGCTCCTACGAGCAGTACTTC
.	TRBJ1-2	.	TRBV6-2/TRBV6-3	CASSQGGWPGANYGYTF	TGTGCCAGCAGCCAGGGAGGGTGGCCCGGAGCTAACTATGGCTACACCTTC
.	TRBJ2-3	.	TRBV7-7	CASSLNTHTDTQYF	TGTGCCAGCAGCTTAAACACCCACACAGATACGCAGTATTTT
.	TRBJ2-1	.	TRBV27	CASSLGQGLYNEQFF	TGTGCCAGCAGTTTAGGTCAGGGCCTGTACAATGAGCAGTTCTTC
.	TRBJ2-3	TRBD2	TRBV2	CASSEGEGHTQYF	TGTGCCAGCAGTGAAGGGGAGGGCCATACGCAGTATTTT
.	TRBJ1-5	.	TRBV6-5	CASSTGYGPQHF	TGTGCCAGCAGTACAGGGTACGGCCCCCAGCATTTT
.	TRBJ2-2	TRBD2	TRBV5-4	CASSLDLAGDLTGELFF	TGTGCCAGCAGCTTGGACCTAGCGGGGGACCTAACCGGGGAGCTGTTTTTT
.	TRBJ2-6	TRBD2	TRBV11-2	CASSLFGGGDSGANVLTF	TGTGCCAGCAGCTTATTCGGCGGGGGAGACTCTGGGGCCAACGTCCTGACTTTC
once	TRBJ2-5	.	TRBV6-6	CASSYSGSQETQYF	TGTGCCAGCAGTTACTCCGGGTCACAAGAGACCCAGTACTTC
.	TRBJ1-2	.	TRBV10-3	CAISLAGPSSAGYGYTF	TGTGCCATCAGTCTAGCGGGACCCTCGTCCGCAGGCTATGGCTACACCTTC
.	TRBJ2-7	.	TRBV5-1	CASSLGDREVLEQYF	TGCGCCAGCAGCCTCGGTGACAGGGAGGTCCTCGAGCAGTACTTC
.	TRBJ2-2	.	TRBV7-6	CASSLARQANTGELFF	TGTGCCAGCAGCTTAGCCCGGCAGGCGAACACCGGGGAGCTGTTTTTT
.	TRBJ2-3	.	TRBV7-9	CASSSVGGIGTDTQYF	TGTGCCAGCAGCTCGGTCGGGGGTATAGGCACAGATACGCAGTATTTT
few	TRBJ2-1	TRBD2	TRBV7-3	CASSLTLAGEIDEQFF	TGTGCCAGCAGCTTAACGTTAGCGGGGGAAATAGATGAGCAGTTCTTC
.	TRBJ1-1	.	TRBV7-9	CASSLQDAEAFF	TGTGCCAGCAGCTTACAGGATGCTGAAGCTTTCTTT
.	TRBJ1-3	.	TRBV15	CATSRGPSQGHTIYF	TGTGCCACCAGCAGAGGACCCTCGCAGGGTCACACCATATATTTT
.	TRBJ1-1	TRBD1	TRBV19	CASSLGQGPWGTEAFF	TGTGCCAGTAGTCTGGGACAGGGCCCTTGGGGCACTGAAGCTTTCTTT
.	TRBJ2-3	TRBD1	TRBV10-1	CASSHGQGNPDTQYF	TGCGCCAGCAGTCACGGACAGGGGAACCCAGATACGCAGTATTTT
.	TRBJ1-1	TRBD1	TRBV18	CASSTATGVTEAFF	TGTGCCAGCTCAACTGCGACAGGGGTCACTGAAGCTTTCTTT
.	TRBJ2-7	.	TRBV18	CASSPDRDEQYF	TGTGCCAGCTCACCTGATCGGGACGAGCAGTACTTC
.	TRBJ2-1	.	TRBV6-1	CASSEGAGIVYEQFF	TGTGCCAGCAGTGAAGGGGCAGGGATAGTCTATGAGCAGTTCTTC
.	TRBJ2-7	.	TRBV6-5	CASSYRGDEQYF	TGTGCCAGCAGTTACCGGGGTGACGAGCAGTACTTC
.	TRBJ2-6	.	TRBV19	CASSIEPGRGAGGANVLTF	TGTGCCAGTAGTATCGAGCCGGGGCGTGGCGCGGGGGGGGCCAACGTCCTGACTTTC
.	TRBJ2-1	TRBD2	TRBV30	CAWSVQAGGPSSYNEQFF	TGTGCCTGGAGTGTACAAGCGGGGGGCCCGAGCTCCTACAATGAGCAGTTCTTC
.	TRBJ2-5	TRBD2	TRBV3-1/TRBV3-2	CASSESLAEIQETQYF	TGTGCCAGCAGCGAATCTCTAGCGGAGATCCAAGAGACCCAGTACTTC
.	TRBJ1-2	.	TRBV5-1	CASSFRGAVYGYTF	TGCGCCAGCAGCTTCCGGGGGGCTGTTTATGGCTACACCTTC
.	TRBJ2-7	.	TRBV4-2	CASSPDSSTSYEQYF	TGTGCCAGCAGCCCGGACAGCTCCACCTCCTACGAGCAGTACTTC